A single sample is the source of the 27 T cell receptor beta chains below, sequenced in a study of blood T cell repertoires in COVID-19. Method: immunoSEQ multiplex PCR; TCRdb's copy keeps in-frame clones and lacks some. This sample has about 400,000 clones, with roughly 86% found just once. The specimen was PBMCs or T cells enriched from blood (not recorded which). Receptor source: a woman in her 30s who had recovered from COVID-19.

The J gene is TRBJ2-5, the V gene TRBV5-1, with 9 bases aligning to TRBD2. J gave up 7 bases and V 1 base, and 2 bases lay outside the gene matches. Germline V gene sequence: CDR1 SGHRS, CDR2 YFSETQ. The CDR3 runs to 13 residues. The CDR3 region has the DNA TGCGCCAGCAGCTTGTATAGCGGGGGGACCCAGTACTTC. It is translated as CASSLYSGGTQYF.

CDR3 amino acids: CASSQPRGDEQYF. The CDR3 coding sequence is TGTGCCAGCAGCCAACCCCGGGGGGACGAGCAGTACTTC. This sequence joins TRBV4-2 and TRBJ2-7, with TRBD2 identical over 7 bases. The CDR3 is 13 residues long. Germline V gene lookup returns CDR1 LGHNA and CDR2 YNFKEQ. The V and J ends lost 2 bases and 5 bases, in that order; junction bases with no gene match: 3.

This chain uses TRBV19 with TRBJ1-1; 8 bases line up with TRBD1. The CDR3 covers 14 residues. The V gene's germline CDR1 is LNHDA and CDR2 SQIVND (reference sequence). J was trimmed by 1 base and V by 6 bases; bases with no gene match: 4. CDR3 in DNA: TGTGCCAGTAGCTCCGGACAGGGGAACACTGAAGCTTTCTTT. Translation: CASSSGQGNTEAFF.

This chain links TRBV20-1 with TRBJ1-2; D remains unclear. V lost 2 bases and J 3 bases, leaving 4 bases between the germline ends. Germline assignment: CDR1 DFQATT and CDR2 SNEGSKA (reference sequence). This CDR3 contains 11 residues. The CDR3 here is CSARPDYGYTF. For the CDR3, the DNA is TGCAGTGCTAGACCGGACTATGGCTACACCTTC.

With regard to this clone: Other DNA sequences in this sample translate to the same CDR3. The J gene is TRBJ2-7, the V gene TRBV6-1; D gene unclear. Trimming took 2 bases from V and 7 from J, leaving 6 bases between them. The CDR3 is 11 residues long. The germline V gene encodes CDR1 MNHNS and CDR2 SASEGT. The CDR3 DNA reads as TGTGCCAGCAGTGAATACCGGGAGCAGTACTTC. Protein product: CASSEYREQYF.

This sequence joins TRBV12-3 or TRBV12-4 and TRBJ2-7; 8 nucleotides agree with TRBD1. CDR3 length: 13 amino acids. V trimming: 6 bases; J trimming: 3 bases; junction bases outside the gene matches: 4. CDR3 residues: CASSRDRGYEQYF. For the CDR3, the DNA is TGTGCCAGCAGCCGAGACAGGGGCTACGAGCAGTACTTC.

This chain connects TRBV10-3 to TRBJ2-5; a possible D gene is TRBD1 (6 bases). This CDR3 contains 13 residues. Germline CDR1 reads ENHRY; CDR2 reads SYGVKD. Trimming removed 6 bases from V and 2 bases from J, with 10 bases in between. CDR3 loop: CAIRRGLQETQYF. The CDR3 region has the DNA TGTGCCATCAGGAGGGGGTTACAAGAGACCCAGTACTTC.

The V gene is TRBV30, the J gene TRBJ2-7; D perhaps matches TRBD1 (6 bases). Trimming took off 0 bases at V and 7 bases at J, with 22 bases between the two ends. Germline V gene lookup returns CDR1 GTSNPN and CDR2 SVGIG (reference sequence). CDR3 length: 16 amino acids. CDR3 residues: CAWSVEDRDFIGEQYF. The CDR3 coding sequence is TGTGCCTGGAGTGTGGAGGACAGAGACTTTATTGGGGAGCAGTACTTC. The entire variable domain, with the rest obtained from reference TRBV30 and TRBJ2-7, is as follows: SQTIHQWPATLVQPVGSPLSLECTVEGTSNPNLYWYRQAAGRGLQLLFYSVGIGQISSEVPQNLSASRPQDRQFILSSKKLLLSDSGFYLCAWSVEDRDFIGEQYFGPGTRLTVT.

This chain uses TRBV12-5 with TRBJ2-1; D not resolved. From germline, CDR1 is LGHNT and CDR2 FRNRAP. Between the trimmed V and J ends, which lost 5 bases and 9 bases, there was a span of 8 bases. The CDR3 is 11 residues long. CDR3 sequence: CASGPGGEQFF. CDR3 nucleotides: TGTGCTAGTGGTCCCGGCGGTGAGCAGTTCTTC.

V usage is TRBV5-1 and J usage is TRBJ2-5, with TRBD2 as a possible D gene (6 bases). The length of the CDR3 is 15 residues. CDR1 SGHRS and CDR2 YFSETQ come from the germline V gene. With 7 bases removed from V and 5 bases from J, the gap between germline ends came to 21 bases. The CDR3 region is CASLSGQGPQETQYF. The CDR3, as DNA: TGCGCCAGCCTCAGCGGGCAAGGTCCTCAGGAGACCCAGTACTTC.

The chain couples TRBV7-3 to TRBJ2-1, with a weak D call TRBD2 (5 bases). Germline V lookup: CDR1 SGHTA, CDR2 FQGTGA. Deletions cut 5 bases from V and 9 bases from J, with 11 bases between. This CDR3 spans 12 amino acids. The CDR3 here is CASSPNGGEQFF. The CDR3 coding sequence is TGTGCCAGCAGCCCAAACGGAGGTGAGCAGTTCTTC.

The V call is TRBV5-5, the J call TRBJ2-3; 8 nucleotides match TRBD2. The CDR3 length is 14 residues. Trimming removed 4 bases from V and 0 bases from J; junction bases left unmatched: 1. In germline, CDR1 is SGHKS, CDR2 YYEKEE (reference sequence). The CDR3 sequence: CASSTSGSTDTQYF. CDR3 coding DNA: TGTGCCAGCAGCACTAGCGGTAGCACAGATACGCAGTATTTT.

CDR3 region: CASSTGQDYSYEQYF. The CDR3 DNA reads as TGTGCCAGCAGCACGGGACAGGACTACTCCTACGAGCAGTACTTC. The chain links TRBV5-4 to TRBJ2-7; 8 bases match TRBD1. The J segment lost 0 bases and the V segment lost 4 bases, leaving 6 bases of the junction unmatched. The CDR3 loop spans 15 amino acids. Germline loops: CDR1 SGHNT, CDR2 YYREEE (reference sequence).

The CDR3, as DNA: TGTGCCAGCAGTTTAGGGGAGGCTACGCAGTATTTT. Its translation is CASSLGEATQYF. This chain joins TRBV28 and TRBJ2-3; tentative D call: TRBD2 (6 bases). The CDR3 runs to 12 residues. V lost 2 bases to trimming and J lost 8 bases, with 8 bases between them. From germline, CDR1 is MDHEN and CDR2 SYDVKM. The full variable domain, rest sourced from reference TRBV28 and TRBJ2-3, is DVKVTQSSRYLVKRTGEKVFLECVQDMDHENMFWYRQDPGLGLRLIYFSYDVKMKEKGDIPEGYSVSREKKERFSLILESASTNQTSMYLCASSLGEATQYFGPGTRLTVL.

The genes are TRBV29-1 and TRBJ1-5; D ambiguous. The CDR3 covers 12 residues. V dropped 7 bases and J dropped 2 bases, with 9 bases sitting between them. CDR1 and CDR2 (germline): SQVTM, ANQGSEA. CDR3 residues: CSAREGNQPQHF. Written as DNA, the CDR3 is TGCAGCGCCCGGGAGGGCAATCAGCCCCAGCATTTT.

The J gene is TRBJ1-3, the V gene TRBV28; 9 bases align to TRBD1. The J segment lost 3 bases and the V segment lost 1 base, leaving 7 bases of the junction unmatched. CDR1 is MDHEN, CDR2 SYDVKM, per germline. The CDR3 contains 17 residues. The chain's CDR3 is CASSLLTGGSVGNTIYF. Written as DNA, the CDR3 is TGTGCCAGCAGTTTATTGACAGGGGGGAGTGTTGGAAACACCATATATTTT.

The chain uses TRBV4-1 and TRBJ2-7, with 7 nucleotides matching TRBD1. J lost 2 bases, V lost 0 bases, and 16 bases had no gene match. The CDR3 length is 19 residues. Germline-derived CDR1 and CDR2 are MGHRA and YSYEKL. The CDR3 protein is CASSQEWGFETGNPYEQYF. The CDR3 region has the DNA TGCGCCAGCAGCCAAGAGTGGGGATTCGAGACAGGGAACCCCTACGAGCAGTACTTC.

The genes are TRBV1 and TRBJ1-5. TRBV1 is tagged as a pseudogene. This CDR3 comprises 19 residues. The CDR3 loop reads CTSSQARKPPGLSNQPQHF. The CDR3 DNA sequence: TGCACCAGCAGCCAAGCGCGGAAACCCCCTGGATTGAGCAATCAGCCCCAGCATTTT.

This chain links TRBV5-4 with TRBJ1-2; 8 positions agree with TRBD1. The CDR3 has 13 residues. With V trimmed by 6 bases and J by 8 bases, 9 bases remained unmatched. Germline V CDR1 and CDR2: SGHNT, YYREEE (reference sequence). CDR3: CASNEDRVDGYTF. CDR3 nucleotide sequence: TGTGCCAGCAACGAGGACAGGGTAGACGGCTACACCTTC.

The chain joins TRBV7-3 to TRBJ2-1, with TRBD2 matching over 10 bases. The CDR3 runs to 16 residues. Trimming took 5 bases from V and 9 from J; bases not matched to a gene: 13. Germline-derived CDR1 and CDR2 are SGHTA and FQGTGA. The CDR3 reads CASSPTLAGAGSEQFF. The CDR3 region has the DNA TGTGCCAGCAGCCCTACTCTAGCGGGAGCGGGAAGTGAGCAGTTCTTC.

The chain has TRBV10-3 and TRBJ2-1, with 9 nucleotides matching TRBD2. With V trimmed by 10 bases and J by 8 bases, 3 bases remained unmatched. This CDR3 comprises 11 residues. Germline CDR1 is ENHRY and CDR2 is SYGVKD. As DNA, the CDR3 is TGTGCCAGCAGACTAGCGGATGAGCAGTTCTTC. It encodes CASRLADEQFF.

The chain uses TRBV5-6 and TRBJ2-5; 7 bases align to TRBD1. The CDR3 runs to 17 residues. The ends lost 4 bases at V and 1 base at J; junction bases unmatched: 13. Germline V gene data show CDR1 as SGHDT and CDR2 as YYEEEE. The CDR3 coding sequence is TGTGCCAGCAGCCATGTTGACAGGGCAGTCCCCCAAGAGACCCAGTACTTC. Protein: CASSHVDRAVPQETQYF. Supplemented by reference TRBV5-6 and TRBJ2-5, the full variable domain reads DAGVTQSPTHLIKTRGQQVTLRCSPKSGHDTVSWYQQALGQGPQFIFQYYEEEERQRGNFPDRFSGHQFPNYSSELNVNALLLGDSALYLCASSHVDRAVPQETQYFGPGTRLLVL.

The rearrangement joins TRBV11-2 to TRBJ2-7; tentatively, D is TRBD1 (6 bases). With 3 bases removed from V and 0 bases from J, the gap between germline ends came to 18 bases. Germline V lookup: CDR1 SGHAT, CDR2 FQNNGV. The CDR3 totals 17 residues. In DNA, the CDR3 is TGTGCCAGCAGCTTGCTCCCAACAGGGACAATCTCCTACGAGCAGTACTTC. Its protein is CASSLLPTGTISYEQYF.

J is TRBJ2-2 and V is TRBV6-5; 7 nucleotides line up with TRBD2. The V gene's germline CDR1 is MNHEY and CDR2 SVGAGI. V shed 4 bases and J 5 bases; nucleotides not matched to a gene: 4. CDR3 length: 14 residues. The CDR3 spells CASSSRGETGELFF. In DNA, the CDR3 is TGTGCCAGCAGTTCCCGGGGGGAGACCGGGGAGCTGTTTTTT.

This chain uses TRBV6-1 with TRBJ1-5; 8 bases fit TRBD1. This CDR3 contains 16 residues. The junction had 10 bases not matched to a gene; V was cut back by 2 bases and J by 7 bases. CDR1 and CDR2 (germline): MNHNS, SASEGT. CDR3 protein: CASSELAGGAGQPQHF. CDR3 nucleotides: TGTGCCAGCAGTGAATTGGCAGGGGGCGCCGGGCAGCCCCAGCATTTT.

This clone was found once. The genes are TRBV7-9 and TRBJ1-2; possible D gene TRBD1, 6 bases. Trimming shortened V by 5 bases and J by 2 bases, and 15 bases separated the two germline ends. CDR3 length equals 15 residues. From germline, CDR1 is SEHNR and CDR2 FQNEAQ (reference sequence). The CDR3 region has the DNA TGTGCCAGCAGCCCCCCCCGGGACATAAACTATGGCTACACCTTC. Translating gives CASSPPRDINYGYTF.

This sequence joins TRBV30 and TRBJ1-1, with 7 bases matching TRBD1. Germline-derived CDR1 and CDR2 are GTSNPN and SVGIG (reference sequence). This CDR3 is built from 15 residues. CDR3 bases: TGTGCATTAAGCGTTGGGGGACAGAGGAACACTGAAGCTTTCTTT. Its protein is CALSVGGQRNTEAFF.